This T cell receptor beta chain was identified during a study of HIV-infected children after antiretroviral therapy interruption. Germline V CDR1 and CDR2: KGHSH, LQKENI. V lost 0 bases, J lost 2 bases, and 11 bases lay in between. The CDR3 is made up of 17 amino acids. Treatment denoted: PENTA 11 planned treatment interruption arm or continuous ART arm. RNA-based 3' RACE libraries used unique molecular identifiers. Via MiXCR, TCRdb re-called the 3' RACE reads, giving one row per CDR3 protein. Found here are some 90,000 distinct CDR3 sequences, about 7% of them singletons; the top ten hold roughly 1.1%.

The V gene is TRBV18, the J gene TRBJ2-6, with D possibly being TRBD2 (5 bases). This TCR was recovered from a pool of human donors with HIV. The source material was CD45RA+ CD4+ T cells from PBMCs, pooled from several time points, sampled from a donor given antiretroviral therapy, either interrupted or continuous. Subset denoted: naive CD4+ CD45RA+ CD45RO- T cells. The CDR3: CASSPPLASAGANVLTF. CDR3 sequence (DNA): TGTGCCAGCTCACCACCTCTAGCCTCAGCTGGGGCCAACGTCCTGACTTTC.